This TCR beta chain was captured in a study of CD8+ T cells in alopecia areata. The CDR3 sequence is 11 residues long. The V end was cut by 3 bases, the J end by 11 bases, with 10 bases between. Germline assignment: CDR1 SNHLY and CDR2 FYNNEI. The sequencing template was cDNA reverse transcribed from extracted RNA. The table came from immunoSEQ multiplex PCR; TCRdb's copy has only in-frame clones and leaves some out. Counted here are 200,000 to 250,000 clones, around 62% occurring once; the ten biggest clones make up 0.45%. On this clone: Its target is not known.

Peripheral blood samples and lesional scalp punch biopsies were obtained from alopecia areata patients. Study results and limitations: Possibly because of HLA-related factors, TCR sharing was less clear across patients than in mice.

The V call is TRBV2, the J call TRBJ1-1; no clear D. The TCR comes from a human donor with alopecia areata. The sequences come from CD4+ T cells sorted from blood, collected at week 0. CDR3 loop: CASSEVQKAFF. In nucleotides, the CDR3 is TGTGCCAGCAGTGAGGTACAGAAGGCTTTCTTT.